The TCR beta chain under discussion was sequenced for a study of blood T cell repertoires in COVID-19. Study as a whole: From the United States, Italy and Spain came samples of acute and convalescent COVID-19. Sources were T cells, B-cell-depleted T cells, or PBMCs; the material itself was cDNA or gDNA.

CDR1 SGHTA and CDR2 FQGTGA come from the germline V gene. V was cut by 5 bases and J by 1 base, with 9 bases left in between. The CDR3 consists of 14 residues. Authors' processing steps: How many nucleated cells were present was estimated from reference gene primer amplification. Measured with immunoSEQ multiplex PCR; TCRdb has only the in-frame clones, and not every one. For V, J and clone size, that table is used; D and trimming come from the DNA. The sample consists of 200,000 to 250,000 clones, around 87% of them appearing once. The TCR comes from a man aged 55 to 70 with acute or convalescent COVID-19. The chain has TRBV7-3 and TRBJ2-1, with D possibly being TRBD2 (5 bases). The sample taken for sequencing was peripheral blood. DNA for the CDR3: TGTGCCAGCAGCCCCGGGAATTCCTACAATGAGCAGTTCTTC. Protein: CASSPGNSYNEQFF. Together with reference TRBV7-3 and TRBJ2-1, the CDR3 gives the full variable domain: GAGVSQTPSNKVTEKGKYVELRCDPISGHTALYWYRQSLGQGPEFLIYFQGTGAADDSGLPNDRFFAVRPEGSVSTLKIQRTERGDSAVYLCASSPGNSYNEQFFGPGTRLTVL.